This T cell receptor (beta chain) was observed in a study of CD8 T cells in ankylosing spondylitis. Study-wide points: Some motif variants were previously reported in reactive arthritis synovial fluid and blood. Peripheral blood samples showed relatively rare disease-linked clones, and these clones were CD8+. It was reported that disease-linked clones were significantly enriched in matched ankylosing spondylitis synovial fluid. In ankylosing spondylitis blood, a motif of 7 to 9 highly homologous TCR beta variants appeared characteristic.

From germline, CDR1 is MNHEY and CDR2 SMNVEV (reference sequence). Trimming shortened V by 6 bases and J by 2 bases, and 17 bases separated the two germline ends. The CDR3 is made up of 15 amino acids. In making TCR beta libraries, quantitative 5'-RACE with molecular barcodes was used. MiXCR, run by TCRdb on the 5' RACE reads, gives a single entry per CDR3 protein. The repertoire holds about 440,000 distinct CDR3 sequences, with over 15% as singletons. As concerns this clonotype: As yet, its antigen is unknown.

What was sequenced was blood, either unsorted or a sorted T cell fraction (not recorded which). This receptor was obtained from a male donor with ankylosing spondylitis. This chain joins TRBV27 and TRBJ2-7, with a possible D match to TRBD1 (5 bases). CDR3 sequence (DNA): TGTGCCAGCAGGGAATCGGGTAGGGGCCCCTACGAGCAGTACTTC. Translation gives CASRESGRGPYEQYF.